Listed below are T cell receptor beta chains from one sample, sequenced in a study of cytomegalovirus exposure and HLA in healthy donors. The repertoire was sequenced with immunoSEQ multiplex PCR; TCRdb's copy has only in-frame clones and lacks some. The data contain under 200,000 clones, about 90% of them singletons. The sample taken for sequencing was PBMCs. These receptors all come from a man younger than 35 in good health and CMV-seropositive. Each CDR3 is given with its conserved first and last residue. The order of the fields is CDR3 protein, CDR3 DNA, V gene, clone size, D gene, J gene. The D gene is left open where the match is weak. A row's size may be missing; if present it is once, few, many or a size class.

CDR3 protein: CASSVGLGVHEQYF; CDR3 DNA: TGCGCCAGCAGTGTGGGACTAGGGGTCCACGAGCAGTACTTC; V gene: TRBV10-2; clone size: -; D gene: TRBD2; J gene: TRBJ2-7
CDR3 protein: CASSQSLGGLGTFF; CDR3 DNA: TGCGCCAGCAGCCAATCCCTGGGGGGACTGGGAACTTTCTTT; V gene: TRBV4-1; clone size: -; D gene: -; J gene: TRBJ1-1
CDR3 protein: CASSGTSGYNEQFF; CDR3 DNA: TGCGCCAGCAGCGGGACTAGCGGTTACAATGAGCAGTTCTTC; V gene: TRBV5-1; clone size: -; D gene: TRBD2; J gene: TRBJ2-1
CDR3 protein: CASTDRGIGEQFF; CDR3 DNA: TGTGCCAGCACCGACAGGGGGATAGGGGAGCAGTTCTTC; V gene: TRBV13; clone size: -; D gene: TRBD1; J gene: TRBJ2-1
CDR3 protein: CASSVDTGGTDTQYF; CDR3 DNA: TGTGCCAGCAGCGTAGACACAGGGGGGACAGATACGCAGTATTTT; V gene: TRBV9; clone size: once; D gene: TRBD1; J gene: TRBJ2-3
CDR3 protein: CASSLVFLSGRSSYNEQFF; CDR3 DNA: TGTGCCAGCAGCTTAGTCTTTCTTAGCGGGAGAAGCTCCTACAATGAGCAGTTCTTC; V gene: TRBV7-8; clone size: once; D gene: TRBD2; J gene: TRBJ2-1
CDR3 protein: CSVERVGGGQETQYF; CDR3 DNA: TGCAGCGTTGAAAGGGTAGGGGGCGGGCAAGAGACCCAGTACTTC; V gene: TRBV29-1; clone size: -; D gene: TRBD1; J gene: TRBJ2-5
CDR3 protein: CASSLSVVAGGRGEQYF; CDR3 DNA: TGTGCCAGCAGCCTAAGCGTGGTAGCGGGAGGGCGAGGCGAGCAGTACTTC; V gene: TRBV13; clone size: -; D gene: TRBD2; J gene: TRBJ2-7
CDR3 protein: CASSIKTGGRTEAFF; CDR3 DNA: TGTGCCAGTAGTATAAAGACAGGGGGCCGGACTGAAGCTTTCTTT; V gene: TRBV19; clone size: -; D gene: TRBD1; J gene: TRBJ1-1
CDR3 protein: CASSLVGQGSRELFF; CDR3 DNA: TGTGCCAGCAGCTTAGTTGGACAGGGTAGCCGGGAGCTGTTTTTT; V gene: TRBV11-2; clone size: -; D gene: TRBD1; J gene: TRBJ2-2
CDR3 protein: CASSISSGGAYEQYF; CDR3 DNA: TGTGCCAGTAGTATATCTAGCGGGGGTGCCTACGAGCAGTACTTC; V gene: TRBV19; clone size: medium-sized; D gene: TRBD2; J gene: TRBJ2-7
CDR3 protein: CASSLGGVSYNEQFF; CDR3 DNA: TGTGCCAGCAGCTTAGGGGGAGTGAGTTACAATGAGCAGTTCTTC; V gene: TRBV11-3; clone size: -; D gene: -; J gene: TRBJ2-1
CDR3 protein: CASSMTSGSFQFF; CDR3 DNA: TGTGCCAGCAGCATGACTAGCGGGAGTTTTCAGTTCTTC; V gene: TRBV9; clone size: -; D gene: TRBD2; J gene: TRBJ2-1
CDR3 protein: CASSVGGTGLQPQHF; CDR3 DNA: TGTGCCAGCAGCGTAGGTGGGACGGGACTTCAGCCCCAGCATTTT; V gene: TRBV9; clone size: -; D gene: -; J gene: TRBJ1-5
CDR3 protein: CASSQSGVGQGGYTF; CDR3 DNA: TGCGCCAGCAGTCAATCTGGCGTTGGGCAGGGTGGCTACACCTTC; V gene: TRBV23-1; clone size: -; D gene: -; J gene: TRBJ1-2
CDR3 protein: CASSEEEAGGPTPFFF; CDR3 DNA: TGTGCCAGCAGTGAAGAGGAAGCGGGAGGGCCGACGCCCTTTTTCTTC; V gene: TRBV2; clone size: -; D gene: TRBD2; J gene: TRBJ2-1